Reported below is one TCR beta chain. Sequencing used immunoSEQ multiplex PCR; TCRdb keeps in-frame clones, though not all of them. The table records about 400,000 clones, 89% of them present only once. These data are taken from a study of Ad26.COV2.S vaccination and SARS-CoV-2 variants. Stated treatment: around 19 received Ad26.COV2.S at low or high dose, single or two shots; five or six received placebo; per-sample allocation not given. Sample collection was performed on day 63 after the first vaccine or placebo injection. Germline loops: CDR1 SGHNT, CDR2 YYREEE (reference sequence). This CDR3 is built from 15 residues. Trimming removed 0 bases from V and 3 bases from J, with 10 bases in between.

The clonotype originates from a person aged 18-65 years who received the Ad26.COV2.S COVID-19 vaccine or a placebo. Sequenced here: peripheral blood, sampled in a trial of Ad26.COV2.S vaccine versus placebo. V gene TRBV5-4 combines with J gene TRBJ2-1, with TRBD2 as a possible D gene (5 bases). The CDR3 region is CASSLAPAVYNEQFF. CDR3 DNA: TGTGCCAGCAGCTTGGCCCCAGCGGTCTACAATGAGCAGTTCTTC.